These 29 T cell receptor beta chains came from one sample sequenced in a study of T cell responses to AZD1222 COVID-19 vaccine. Only in-frame clones appear in the TCRdb table, and some are missing; sequencing was by immunoSEQ multiplex PCR. There are 150,000 to 200,000 clones in the sample; more than 90% occur only once, and 3.5% to 4% lies in the top ten. Material: peripheral blood, obtained 28 days after the second dose of the MenACWY control vaccine. The receptors stem from an adult who received the MenACWY meningococcal vaccine as a control.

The chain joins TRBV11-2 to TRBJ1-1, with 9 bases fitting TRBD1. V lost 3 bases to trimming and J lost 5 bases; unmatched junction nucleotides: 7. The CDR3 loop spans 15 amino acids. Looked up from germline, CDR1 is SGHAT and CDR2 is FQNNGV. The CDR3 sequence is CASSLDRGRDTEAFF. The CDR3 DNA is TGTGCCAGCAGCTTGGACAGGGGTCGTGATACTGAAGCTTTCTTT. The full variable domain, with the rest looked up from reference TRBV11-2 and TRBJ1-1, is EAGVAQSPRYKIIEKRQSVAFWCNPISGHATLYWYQQILGQGPKLLIQFQNNGVVDDSQLPKDRFSAERLKGVDSTLKIQPAKLEDSAVYLCASSLDRGRDTEAFFGQGTRLTVV.

This chain uses TRBV19 with TRBJ1-3; a weak D match, TRBD1 (5 bases). The CDR3 totals 15 residues. The ends were cut back, 6 bases at V and 0 bases at J, with 12 bases in the middle. Germline-derived CDR1 and CDR2 are LNHDA and SQIVND (reference sequence). CDR3 protein: CASSRDANSGNTIYF. Written as DNA, the CDR3 is TGTGCCAGTAGCCGGGACGCTAACTCTGGAAACACCATATATTTT. Together with reference TRBV19 and TRBJ1-3, the CDR3 gives the full variable domain: DGGITQSPKYLFRKEGQNVTLSCEQNLNHDAMYWYRQDPGQGLRLIYYSQIVNDFQKGDIAEGYSVSREKKESFPLTVTSAQKNPTAFYLCASSRDANSGNTIYFGEGSWLTVV.

Here the CDR3 DNA reads TGTGCCATCAGCCCAGGGACTACTTCGGGCGAGCAGTACTTC. Its translation is CAISPGTTSGEQYF. The chain employs TRBV10-3 and TRBJ2-7, with 7 bases that match TRBD2. The CDR3 runs to 14 residues. Losses at the gene ends were 6 bases for V and 6 bases for J; bases not matched to a gene: 11. Germline V gene lookup returns CDR1 ENHRY and CDR2 SYGVKD.

This rearrangement joins TRBV5-6 to TRBJ2-2; TRBD1 agrees at 8 bases. CDR3 length: 15 residues. V gave up 4 bases and J gave up 7 bases; unmatched junction bases: 9. CDR1 SGHDT and CDR2 YYEEEE come from the germline V gene. The CDR3 protein is CASSVLQGGYGELFF. In DNA form, the CDR3 reads TGTGCCAGCAGCGTATTACAGGGGGGATACGGGGAGCTGTTTTTT.

The chain links TRBV5-1 to TRBJ1-1, with 7 bases matching TRBD1. The CDR3 totals 14 residues. Germline assignment: CDR1 SGHRS and CDR2 YFSETQ. After removal of 2 bases from V and 4 bases from J, the junction contained 5 bases not matched to a gene. CDR3 sequence: CASSFEGGVTEAFF. CDR3 coding DNA: TGCGCCAGCAGCTTCGAAGGGGGCGTCACTGAAGCTTTCTTT.

This chain joins TRBV29-1 and TRBJ1-2; D is undetermined. The V end was cut by 3 bases, the J end by 6 bases, with 2 bases between. CDR1 and CDR2 from the germline V gene are SQVTM and ANQGSEA. CDR3 size: 9 residues. The CDR3 region has the DNA TGCAGCGTTGAGCATGGCTACACCTTC. Protein product: CSVEHGYTF. The full variable domain, completed using reference TRBV29-1 and TRBJ1-2, is SAVISQKPSRDICQRGTSLTIQCQVDSQVTMMFWYRQQPGQSLTLIATANQGSEATYESGFVIDKFPISRPNLTFSTLTVSNMSPEDSSIYLCSVEHGYTFGSGTRLTVV.

The V call is TRBV2, the J call TRBJ1-3, with D uncertain. The germline V gene has CDR1 SNHLY and CDR2 FYNNEI. Between the trimmed V and J ends, which lost 4 bases and 0 bases, there was a span of 10 bases. The CDR3 runs to 15 residues. The DNA of the CDR3 is TGTGCCAGCAGTGGTAGGCACGTCTCTGGAAACACCATATATTTT. It translates to CASSGRHVSGNTIYF.

The chain carries TRBV5-1 and TRBJ1-6, with a weak D call TRBD1 (6 bases). There are 16 residues in the CDR3. V lost 4 bases and J lost 9, with 20 bases in between. CDR1 SGHRS and CDR2 YFSETQ come from the germline V gene. The CDR3 nucleotides read TGCGCCAGCAGCCTTGGACAGCGGAGAAATTTTTCACCCCTCCACTTT. The encoded protein is CASSLGQRRNFSPLHF.

The genes are TRBV28 and TRBJ1-1; 11 bases match TRBD1. The CDR3 runs to 16 residues. From germline, CDR1 is MDHEN and CDR2 SYDVKM. V gave up 2 bases and J gave up 8 bases; unmatched junction bases: 10. CDR3 region: CASSLLGTGGLGEAFF. The CDR3, as DNA: TGTGCCAGCAGTTTACTTGGGACAGGGGGTCTCGGCGAAGCTTTCTTT.

This chain joins TRBV5-1 and TRBJ1-1; tentative D call: TRBD1 (6 bases). CDR3 size: 19 residues. The V and J ends lost 4 bases and 0 bases respectively, with 25 bases between them. The germline gives CDR1 SGHRS, CDR2 YFSETQ. The CDR3 region is CASSAAGRGSGAMNTEAFF. CDR3 DNA sequence: TGCGCCAGCAGCGCAGCGGGCCGGGGTTCGGGGGCGATGAACACTGAAGCTTTCTTT.

The chain couples TRBV27 to TRBJ1-2; a possible D gene is TRBD1 (5 bases). The CDR3 is 14 residues long. Trimming took off 6 bases at V and 2 bases at J, with 13 bases between the two ends. Germline assignment: CDR1 MNHEY and CDR2 SMNVEV (reference sequence). The DNA of the CDR3 is TGTGCCAGCAGAGAATTCCGGGACAACTATGGCTACACCTTC. This gives the protein CASREFRDNYGYTF.

This chain uses TRBV28 with TRBJ1-1, with D maybe TRBD1 (6 bases). The ends were cut back, 6 bases at V and 8 bases at J, with 19 bases in the middle. Per germline, CDR1 MDHEN and CDR2 SYDVKM. The CDR3 length is 14 residues. CDR3 sequence: CASSVFHGQTEAFF. In nucleotides, the CDR3 is TGTGCCAGCAGCGTCTTCCACGGACAGACCGAAGCTTTCTTT.

The gene calls are TRBV7-9 and TRBJ1-2, with 9 positions matching TRBD1. Per germline, CDR1 SEHNR and CDR2 FQNEAQ (reference sequence). The CDR3 consists of 14 residues. V gave up 3 bases and J gave up 8 bases; unmatched junction bases: 7. CDR3: CASSFPGQGGGYTF. CDR3 sequence (DNA): TGTGCCAGCAGCTTCCCGGGACAGGGAGGAGGCTACACCTTC.

The V and J genes are TRBV30 and TRBJ1-6; 10 bases are shared with TRBD1. V shed 2 bases and J 6 bases; nucleotides not matched to a gene: 4. Per germline, CDR1 GTSNPN and CDR2 SVGIG (reference sequence). The length of the CDR3 is 15 residues. CDR3 sequence (DNA): TGTGCCTGGAGTACCGGGACAGGGGTTAATTCACCCCTCCACTTT. It is translated as CAWSTGTGVNSPLHF.

This clone showed up just a few times. The chain employs TRBV5-5 and TRBJ2-7; TRBD1 is a possible D gene (5 bases). This CDR3 is 12 amino acids long. The V gene's germline CDR1 is SGHKS and CDR2 YYEKEE (reference sequence). Trimming removed 4 bases at V and 3 bases at J, with 8 bases between. The CDR3 DNA follows: TGTGCCAGCAGCCAGGGATTCTACGAGCAGTACTTC. Amino acid sequence: CASSQGFYEQYF. Looking up the rest from reference TRBV5-5 and TRBJ2-7 gives the full variable domain: DAGVTQSPTHLIKTRGQQVTLRCSPISGHKSVSWYQQVLGQGPQFIFQYYEKEERGRGNFPDRFSARQFPNYSSELNVNALLLGDSALYLCASSQGFYEQYFGPGTRLTVT.

This sequence joins TRBV3-1 (or the pseudogene TRBV3-2) and TRBJ2-5; D gene unclear. The germline V and J ends were trimmed by 4 bases and 3 bases, with 12 bases remaining between them. This CDR3 is built from 14 residues. Germline loops: CDR1 LGHDT, CDR2 YNNKEL (reference sequence). CDR3 coding DNA: TGTGCCAGCAGCCCTTATCACTCGGAAGAGACCCAGTACTTC. It encodes CASSPYHSEETQYF.

The V call is TRBV11-3, the J call TRBJ2-1, with D unclear. The V and J ends lost 1 base and 6 bases respectively, with 13 bases between them. The CDR3 consists of 15 residues. CDR1 is SGHNT and CDR2 is YENEEA in the germline V gene. The CDR3 sequence is CASSLAVALGNEQFF. The CDR3 DNA sequence: TGTGCCAGCAGCTTAGCTGTGGCCCTCGGCAATGAGCAGTTCTTC. Full variable domain (outside the CDR3, taken from reference TRBV11-3 and TRBJ2-1): EAGVVQSPRYKIIEKKQPVAFWCNPISGHNTLYWYLQNLGQGPELLIRYENEEAVDDSQLPKDRFSAERLKGVDSTLKIQPAELGDSAVYLCASSLAVALGNEQFFGPGTRLTVL.

The chain employs TRBV11-2 and TRBJ1-1; D is perhaps TRBD1 (5 bases). V was shortened by 6 bases and J by 5 bases, with 16 bases between the two germline ends. The CDR3 extends over 14 amino acids. CDR1 SGHAT and CDR2 FQNNGV come from the germline V gene. DNA of the CDR3: TGTGCCAGCAGAGCCCAGGGTTGGGGAACTGAAGCTTTCTTT. Translated, it gives CASRAQGWGTEAFF.

The V and J genes are TRBV10-3 and TRBJ1-1; D call uncertain. Trimming removed 6 bases at V and 0 bases at J, with 14 bases between. The CDR3 is 15 residues long. The V gene's germline CDR1 is ENHRY and CDR2 SYGVKD. CDR3 loop: CAIRPHERLNTEAFF. The CDR3 DNA reads as TGTGCCATCAGGCCACACGAACGTTTGAACACTGAAGCTTTCTTT.

This clone appeared a single time. The chain employs TRBV28 and TRBJ2-7; D gene ambiguous. Germline V gene sequence: CDR1 MDHEN, CDR2 SYDVKM. The CDR3 runs 14 residues. V was clipped by 3 bases and J by 0 bases, with 9 bases between them. CDR3 sequence reads: CASSFTGNSYEQYF. CDR3 sequence (DNA): TGTGCCAGCAGTTTTACGGGTAACTCCTACGAGCAGTACTTC.

This clone was found once. The chain carries TRBV5-3 and TRBJ1-6, with 8 bases fitting TRBD1. TRBV5-3 is assigned to the ORF class and has an uncertain function. The CDR3 has 16 amino acids. The V and J ends lost 1 base and 6 bases, in that order; junction bases with no gene match: 6. In nucleotides, the CDR3 is TGTGCCAGAAGCTTGCAGGGGGCGCAGGTTAATTCACCCCTCCACTTT. This encodes CARSLQGAQVNSPLHF.

This clone was seen only a few times. This chain connects TRBV7-3 to TRBJ2-2; D call uncertain. Trimming removed 5 bases from V and 6 bases from J, with 16 bases in between. CDR3 length equals 15 residues. Germline CDR1 and CDR2: SGHTA and FQGTGA. The CDR3 DNA reads as TGTGCCAGCAGCCCCCAGGTGGGCCGGGCCGGGGAGCTGTTTTTT. As protein: CASSPQVGRAGELFF. The full variable domain, its missing parts supplied by reference TRBV7-3 and TRBJ2-2, is GAGVSQTPSNKVTEKGKYVELRCDPISGHTALYWYRQSLGQGPEFLIYFQGTGAADDSGLPNDRFFAVRPEGSVSTLKIQRTERGDSAVYLCASSPQVGRAGELFFGEGSRLTVL.

The chain has TRBV19 and TRBJ1-1, with 8 bases aligning to TRBD1. The CDR3 has 15 amino acids. CDR1 LNHDA and CDR2 SQIVND come from the germline V gene (reference sequence). The J segment lost 11 bases and the V segment lost 5 bases, leaving 16 bases of the junction unmatched. Written as DNA, the CDR3 is TGTGCCAGTAGTTTCGGACAGGGAGGGTGGTATGGGGCTTTCTTT. As protein: CASSFGQGGWYGAFF.

This sequence joins TRBV7-3 and TRBJ2-1, with D unclear. The CDR3 is made up of 16 amino acids. CDR1 is SGHTA, CDR2 FQGTGA, per germline. With 5 bases removed from V and 6 bases from J, the gap between germline ends came to 20 bases. The CDR3: CASSPTIANGANEQFF. DNA of the CDR3: TGTGCCAGCAGCCCGACAATAGCCAATGGCGCCAATGAGCAGTTCTTC. The variable domain in full, with the rest retrieved from reference TRBV7-3 and TRBJ2-1, is GAGVSQTPSNKVTEKGKYVELRCDPISGHTALYWYRQSLGQGPEFLIYFQGTGAADDSGLPNDRFFAVRPEGSVSTLKIQRTERGDSAVYLCASSPTIANGANEQFFGPGTRLTVL.

The gene calls are TRBV6-5 and TRBJ1-6; D remains unclear. Trimming cost V 2 bases and J 8 bases, with 13 bases left between them. From germline, CDR1 is MNHEY and CDR2 SVGAGI. This CDR3 has 15 amino acids. The CDR3 loop reads CASSYEREADSPLHF. Here the CDR3 DNA reads TGTGCCAGCAGTTACGAGAGGGAGGCCGATTCACCCCTCCACTTT.

J is TRBJ2-1 and V is TRBV10-3, with 7 bases fitting TRBD1. CDR1 and CDR2 (germline): ENHRY, SYGVKD. The V and J ends lost 0 bases and 10 bases, in that order; junction bases with no gene match: 9. CDR3 length: 15 amino acids. The CDR3 DNA reads TGTGCCATCAGTGAGTCCGGTAGGGGGCTCGGCGAGCAGTTCTTC. It codes for CAISESGRGLGEQFF.

Notes on this clone: Because the CDR3 is missing its conserved closing phenylalanine or tryptophan, this is likely a read error. The limits of the CDR3 on the DNA are not certain, so only TCRdb's listed CDR3 is given. The gene calls are TRBV15 and TRBJ2-7; the DNA was not compared with TRBD1, the D call given in the table. The CDR3 is 14 amino acids long, termini counted. Germline CDR1 reads LNHNV; CDR2 reads YYDKDF (reference sequence). The CDR3 loop reads CATSRDRNRGPEEL.

The rearrangement uses TRBV28 and TRBJ1-2; possibly TRBD1 for D (5 bases). Germline V gives CDR1 MDHEN, CDR2 SYDVKM. V lost 10 bases and J lost 4, with 13 bases in between. The CDR3 runs to 12 residues. CDR3: CATPEQGYGYTF. CDR3 sequence (DNA): TGTGCCACTCCGGAGCAGGGCTATGGCTACACCTTC.

This rearrangement joins TRBV24-1 to TRBJ2-1, with TRBD2 matching over 14 bases. The germline V gene has CDR1 KGHDR and CDR2 SFDVKD. J gave up 9 bases and V 4 bases, and 16 bases lay outside the gene matches. This CDR3 is built from 19 residues. CDR3 in amino acids: CATSELRGTSGRGGSEQFF. The CDR3 DNA reads TGTGCCACCAGTGAGCTCCGAGGGACTAGCGGGAGAGGCGGGAGTGAGCAGTTCTTC.